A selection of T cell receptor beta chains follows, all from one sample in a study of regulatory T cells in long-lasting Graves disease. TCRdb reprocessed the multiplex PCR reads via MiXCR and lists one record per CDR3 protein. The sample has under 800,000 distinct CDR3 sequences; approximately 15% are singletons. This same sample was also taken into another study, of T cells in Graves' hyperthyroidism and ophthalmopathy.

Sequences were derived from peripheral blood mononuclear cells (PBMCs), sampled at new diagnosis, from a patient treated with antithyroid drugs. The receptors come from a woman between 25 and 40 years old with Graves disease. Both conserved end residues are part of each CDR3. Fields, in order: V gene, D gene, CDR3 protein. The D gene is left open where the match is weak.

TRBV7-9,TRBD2,CASSLSPPPVAGRDTQYF
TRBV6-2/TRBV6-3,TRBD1,CASSEPGQDTGELFF
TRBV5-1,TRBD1,CASSLFPGQKETQYF
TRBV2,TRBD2,CASIAPRLAGNTGELFF
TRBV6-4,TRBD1,CASSETGQGRSPLHF
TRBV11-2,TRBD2,CASSLLAGRNNEQFF
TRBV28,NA,CATAGGISYNEQFF
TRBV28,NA,CASSLSGTGELFF
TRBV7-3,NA,CASSFQRTDTQYF
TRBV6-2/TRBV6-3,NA,CASSEFESGANVLTF
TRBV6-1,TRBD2,CASSKAAGGKDEQFF
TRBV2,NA,CASSALGGLVAEAFF
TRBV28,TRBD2,CASSLGLAGRTDTQYF
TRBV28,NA,CASSNFYEQYF
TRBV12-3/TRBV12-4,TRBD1,CASSRDRVAGGELFF
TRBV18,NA,CASSPTPSYTEAFF
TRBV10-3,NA,CAISQRAENEQFF
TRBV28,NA,CASSSQPYNEKLFF
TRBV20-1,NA,CSARDAGGASGANVLTF
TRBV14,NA,CASSQDWVATYEQYF
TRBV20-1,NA,CSARSPGVAEYNEQFF
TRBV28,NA,CASSFLPRGLTGELFF
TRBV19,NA,CASSIDGGTGELFF
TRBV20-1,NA,CSASRGAPFYEQYF
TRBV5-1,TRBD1,CASSLAGTGRTYEQYF
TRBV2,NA,CASSSLSLKGLFF